This T cell receptor (beta chain) was documented in a study of CD8 T cells in ankylosing spondylitis. The length of the CDR3 is 14 residues. Germline-derived CDR1 and CDR2 are DFQATT and SNEGSKA (reference sequence). This clonotype was counted ten times or more. Its antigen is still unknown. MiXCR, applied by TCRdb to the 5' RACE reads, yields one record per CDR3 protein. Altogether about 240,000 distinct CDR3 sequences are present, 20% to 30% being singletons, with the ten largest covering around 0.58%. Broader study findings: Some motif variants were previously reported in reactive arthritis synovial fluid and blood. A motif of fewer than ten highly homologous TCR beta variants was seen as apparently characteristic of ankylosing spondylitis blood. Clones tied to disease were said to be significantly enriched in matched ankylosing spondylitis synovial fluid. CD8+ cells made up the disease-linked clones, which were relatively rare in peripheral blood.

This receptor was obtained from a male donor with ankylosing spondylitis or in good health (not recorded which). Sequencing input: blood, either unsorted or a sorted T cell fraction (not recorded which). J is TRBJ1-6 and V is TRBV20-1; D is unresolved. CDR3 DNA sequence: TGCAGCCCAAAACCTGATGATTTTAATTCACCCCTCCACTTT. Its protein product is CSPKPDDFNSPLHF.